This T cell receptor beta chain comes out of a study of cytomegalovirus exposure and HLA in healthy donors. Turning to the study itself: In a later analysis, it was reported that the roughly 130 validation repertoires had been produced on the same platform as the 666 repertoires belonging to the first cohort. Study results and caveats: The study listed approximately 160 cytomegalovirus-associated TCR beta chains. Reportedly, cytomegalovirus status was diagnosed with high sensitivity and specificity.

The CDR3 spans 17 residues. Germline values: CDR1 LGHNA, CDR2 YSLEER. V lost 2 bases to trimming and J lost 4 bases; unmatched junction nucleotides: 11. Sequencing was performed with immunoSEQ multiplex PCR; in TCRdb, only in-frame clones are kept and a portion is missing. This sample has under 400,000 clones, with approximately 88% found just once. Comments on this clone: What it binds is not known.

Material: PBMCs. This clonotype originated in a man under 40 in good health and CMV-seronegative. V usage is TRBV4-3 and J usage is TRBJ2-3, with 8 bases aligning to TRBD2. Here the CDR3 DNA reads TGCGCCAGCAGCCAAACCGAAGTAGCGGGGTTGGCAGATACGCAGTATTTT. The encoded protein is CASSQTEVAGLADTQYF.